In this sample, the clone carrying this T cell receptor (beta chain) turned up once. In the authors' methods: Amplification of reference gene primers provided the estimated nucleated cell counts. Only in-frame clones appear in the TCRdb table, and some are missing; sequencing was by immunoSEQ multiplex PCR. Clone size and V and J calls were adopted from that table, with D and trimming inferred from the DNA. The sample lists about 160,000 clones, about 85% occurring once. The trim removed 0 bases at V and 6 bases at J, leaving 3 bases unmatched. CDR1 KGHSH and CDR2 LQKENI come from the germline V gene. The CDR3 is made up of 16 amino acids. This entry is derived from a study of blood T cell repertoires in COVID-19. On the study more broadly: From the United States, Italy and Spain came samples of acute and convalescent COVID-19. PBMCs, B-cell-depleted T cells, or T cells were the source of the cDNA or gDNA that made up the material.

The chain recombines TRBV18 with TRBJ1-5; the match to TRBD1 covers 12 bases. This TCR derives from a human donor with acute or convalescent COVID-19. The donor label of this sample is uncertain. Material: peripheral blood. The CDR3 nucleotides are TGTGCCAGCTCACCACCCGGGACAGGGGGCGGTCAGCCCCAGCATTTT. It yields the protein CASSPPGTGGGQPQHF.